Listed below are T cell receptor beta chains from one sample, sequenced in a study of T cells in Graves' hyperthyroidism and ophthalmopathy. TCRdb re-derived calls from the multiplex PCR reads in MiXCR, one entry per CDR3 protein. The profile shows hundreds of thousands of distinct CDR3 sequences, around a sixth of them singletons. Sequencing input: blood. Receptor source: a woman aged 18-30 years with Graves' hyperthyroidism that later progressed to Graves' ophthalmopathy. Both conserved end residues are part of each CDR3. A D gene is named only where the DNA matches it firmly. Only some rows state a clone size, as once, few, many or a class for expanded clones.

D	size	V	J	DNA	CDR3
NA	many	TRBV6-1	TRBJ2-2	TGTGCCAGCACGAGAAGGGCCGGGGAGCTGTTTTTT	CASTRRAGELFF
TRBD2	few	TRBV20-1	TRBJ2-3	TGCAGTGCTAGTTGGAAGCGGGAGGGCACAGATACGCAGTATTTT	CSASWKREGTDTQYF
NA	many	TRBV7-3	TRBJ2-2	TGTGCCAGCAGCTTAATGGCTAGCCCCGGGGAGCTGTTTTTT	CASSLMASPGELFF
NA	few	TRBV20-1	TRBJ1-6	TGCAGTGCACAGGGCAGCTCCTATAATTCACCCCTCCACTTT	CSAQGSSYNSPLHF
NA	many	TRBV20-1	TRBJ1-2	TGCAGTGCTACTGAGGTTCCTAACTATGGCTACACCTTC	CSATEVPNYGYTF
NA	few	TRBV24-1	TRBJ1-1	TGTGCCACCAGTGACCCACAGTCGGGATCGGGTGAAGCTTTCTTT	CATSDPQSGSGEAFF
NA	many	TRBV28	TRBJ2-7	TGTGCCATCGGTTCCGAACTAGAGACCTACGAGCAGTACTTC	CAIGSELETYEQYF
NA	few	TRBV6-5	TRBJ2-5	TGTGCCAGCAGTTACTCGGCGCTAGCGACGTACCAAGAGACCCAGTACTTC	CASSYSALATYQETQYF
TRBD2	many	TRBV3-1	TRBJ2-1	TGTGCCAGCAGCCATCCTAGCGGGAGGGGTAATGAGCAGTTCTTC	CASSHPSGRGNEQFF
NA	NA	TRBV4-1	TRBJ2-1	TGCGCCAGCAGCAAGGGACTCGCAGAGACCCAGTTCTTC	CASSKGLAETQFF
NA	few	TRBV28	TRBJ1-2	TGTGCCAGCAGTTTGGGAGTCTTCCTCTATGGCTACACCTTC	CASSLGVFLYGYTF
TRBD2	many	TRBV15	TRBJ2-3	TGTGCCACCAGCACCGAGGGGCTAGCGGGCGGGGATACGCAGTATTTT	CATSTEGLAGGDTQYF
NA	NA	TRBV7-9	TRBJ1-5	TGTGCCAGCAGCTTATTCCAGGGAGGGGGCAATCAGCCCCAGCATTTT	CASSLFQGGGNQPQHF
TRBD1	NA	TRBV7-7	TRBJ2-1	TGTGCTAGCAGCCCCGGACAGGCACGTTATGATGAGCAGTTCTTC	CASSPGQARYDEQFF
NA	NA	TRBV14	TRBJ2-6	TGTGCCAGCAGCCAAGTTCCTGCCAACGTCCTGACTTTC	CASSQVPANVLTF
TRBD2	NA	TRBV15	TRBJ2-3	TGTGCCACCAGGTCTAGCGGGGAGTATACGCAGTATTTT	CATRSSGEYTQYF
NA	many	TRBV7-8	TRBJ2-1	TGTGCCAGCAGCTTAGGAAGGAGTCTCTCCTACAATGAGCAGTTCTTC	CASSLGRSLSYNEQFF
NA	many	TRBV28	TRBJ2-7	TGTGCCAGCAGTTTTCTTACGGGTCTTGCAGGGCCCTCCTACGAGCAGTACTTC	CASSFLTGLAGPSYEQYF
TRBD2	many	TRBV20-1	TRBJ2-1	TGCAGTGCTAGAAGAATAGCGGGCAAATACAATGAGCAGTTCTTC	CSARRIAGKYNEQFF
NA	NA	TRBV18	TRBJ2-3	TGTGCCAGCTCACCACTAGGGACCACCACAGATACGCAGTATTTT	CASSPLGTTTDTQYF
NA	few	TRBV30	TRBJ2-1	TGTGCCTGGAGTCCCCTTAAACTAGTTCACTCCTACAATGTGCAGTTCTTC	CAWSPLKLVHSYNVQFF
TRBD2	many	TRBV11-2	TRBJ2-3	TGTGCCAGCAGCTGGACTAGCGGACCGGATACGCAGTATTTT	CASSWTSGPDTQYF
NA	NA	TRBV10-3	TRBJ2-5	TGTGCCATCAGTGAGGCGGGACCGCAAGAGACCCAGTACTTC	CAISEAGPQETQYF
NA	many	TRBV11-1	TRBJ2-7	TGTGCCAGCAGCTTGGGGAAAGAGGAGCAGTACTTC	CASSLGKEEQYF
NA	few	TRBV4-3	TRBJ1-6	TGCGCCAGCAGCCAGAGGGACACGAGCTCCTATAATTCACCCCTCCACTTT	CASSQRDTSSYNSPLHF
NA	NA	TRBV5-4	TRBJ2-7	TGTGCCAGCAGCTTGAAGGGGAAATTATACGAGCAGTACTTC	CASSLKGKLYEQYF
NA	NA	TRBV28	TRBJ1-2	TGTGCCAACAGTGTCTCTAGAGCAGACTGTGGCTACACCTTC	CANSVSRADCGYTF
NA	many	TRBV3-1	TRBJ2-3	TGTGCCAGCAGCCGTCAGGGGTACCCAGATACGCAGTATTTT	CASSRQGYPDTQYF
TRBD1	few	TRBV6-5	TRBJ2-3	TGTGCCAGCAGTTACCGACAGGGCCGGGTGGATACGCAGTATTTT	CASSYRQGRVDTQYF
TRBD2	many	TRBV30	TRBJ2-2	TGTGCCTGGAGTGTAAAGTGGGGGGGCACCGGGGAGCTGTTTTTT	CAWSVKWGGTGELFF
TRBD1	NA	TRBV5-8	TRBJ2-1	TGTGCCAGCAGTGGCCTTCCTCGCGCAGGGGGCTACGGGAATGAGCAGTTCTTC	CASSGLPRAGGYGNEQFF
TRBD2	many	TRBV28	TRBJ2-5	TGTGCCAGCAGTTCCGTAACTAGCGGGGTTCAAGAGACCCAGTACTTC	CASSSVTSGVQETQYF
TRBD2	many	TRBV28	TRBJ2-7	TGTGCCAGCAGTTTAGGAGGGGTAGCGGGAGATTTTAGCTACGAGCAGTACTTC	CASSLGGVAGDFSYEQYF
TRBD1	many	TRBV20-1	TRBJ1-6	TGCAGTGCTAGAGATCAGTCTGGACAGGGGATTTATAATTCACCCCTCCACTTT	CSARDQSGQGIYNSPLHF
NA	many	TRBV28	TRBJ1-4	TGTGCCAGCAGCTTGGGGGGACGGCTTAATGAAAAACTGTTTTTT	CASSLGGRLNEKLFF
TRBD1	many	TRBV28	TRBJ2-5	TGTGCCAGCAGTTTCCCCAGGGGGCGGGGTCACCAAGAGACCCAGTACTTC	CASSFPRGRGHQETQYF
TRBD1	NA	TRBV12-3/TRBV12-4	TRBJ2-1	TGTGCCAGCAGTCCCGGGACAGCCCACAATGAGCAGTTCTTC	CASSPGTAHNEQFF
TRBD1	few	TRBV6-1	TRBJ1-5	TGTGCCAGCATCCCAGGGGGCACCGGTCAGCCCCAGCATTTT	CASIPGGTGQPQHF
NA	many	TRBV30	TRBJ1-2	TGTGCCTGGAGTGTCGGGGGCCTCTATGGCTACACCTTC	CAWSVGGLYGYTF
NA	many	TRBV2	TRBJ2-7	TGTGCCAGCAGGGACAACTACGAGCAGTACTTC	CASRDNYEQYF
NA	few	TRBV4-1	TRBJ1-3	TGCGCCAGCAGCCAATTAGCCATAGAGAACACCATATATTTT	CASSQLAIENTIYF
TRBD2	few	TRBV7-9	TRBJ2-3	TGTGCCAGCAGCCTCTTAGCGGGAGTCGCAGATACGCAGTATTTT	CASSLLAGVADTQYF
NA	many	TRBV12-3/TRBV12-4	TRBJ2-2	TGTGCCAGCAGTTTAGGCTCTCCGAACACCGGGGAGCTGTTTTTT	CASSLGSPNTGELFF
NA	few	TRBV9	TRBJ2-1	TGTGCCAGCAGCGTACGGCGGGAAGGTGAGCAGTTCTTC	CASSVRREGEQFF
TRBD2	NA	TRBV7-2	TRBJ2-3	TGTGCCAGCAGCACTGGACTAGCGGGAGCAGATACGCAGTATTTT	CASSTGLAGADTQYF
NA	NA	TRBV28	TRBJ2-3	TGTGCCAGCACCCATTTCCGGCAGGCAACAGATACGCAGTATTTT	CASTHFRQATDTQYF
NA	many	TRBV11-2	TRBJ1-3	TGTGCCAGCAGCCCATCAAGCTCTGGAAACACCATATATTTT	CASSPSSSGNTIYF
NA	NA	TRBV9	TRBJ1-1	TGTGCCAGCAGCGTAGTAGACAGGAACCCCTTTGAAGCTTTCTTT	CASSVVDRNPFEAFF
TRBD2	NA	TRBV19	TRBJ2-5	TGTGCCAGTAGGGGACTAGCGGGAGAACAAGAGACCCAGTACTTC	CASRGLAGEQETQYF
TRBD1	many	TRBV7-2	TRBJ2-1	TGTGCCAGCAGCCCCCTCGCCGGGACAGGGCCCTACAATGAGCAGTTCTTC	CASSPLAGTGPYNEQFF
TRBD1	NA	TRBV5-4	TRBJ2-7	TGTGCCAGCAGCTTGGGCGGACAGGGAAGGTACGAGCAGTACTTC	CASSLGGQGRYEQYF
NA	NA	TRBV28	TRBJ1-1	TGTGCCAGCAGTCTGTGGGGGGGGCGCAGGGAAGCTTTCTTT	CASSLWGGRREAFF
TRBD1	many	TRBV15	TRBJ2-3	TGTGCCACCAGCAGAGACCACCGGACAGGGGGCACAGATACGCAGTATTTT	CATSRDHRTGGTDTQYF